These 32 T cell receptor beta chains were sequenced from one sample in a study of blood T cells in healthy people across ages. Then a second PCR, running roughly 7 to 11 cycles, was carried out with a sample-barcoded 5' primer and a J-beta primer mix. TCRdb redid the calling of the 5' RACE reads with MiXCR, one entry per CDR3 protein. In the table there are roughly 860,000 distinct CDR3 sequences, 62% of which are singletons. Sequencing was performed on blood. All receptors derive from a man aged 25 to 40 in good health.

This clonotype was recorded a few times. The V call is TRBV29-1, the J call TRBJ2-7; possibly TRBD1 for D (6 bases). The DNA end is a closer match to TRBJ2-5, so the J assignment may be wrong. The CDR3 totals 12 residues. From germline, CDR1 is SQVTM and CDR2 ANQGSEA. The CDR3 DNA reads as TGCAGCGTTACAGGGAGCTGGGAGACCCAGTACTTC. Amino acid sequence: CSVTGSWETQYF.

The chain joins TRBV7-2 to TRBJ1-5; a possible D gene is TRBD1 (5 bases). From germline, CDR1 is SGHTA and CDR2 FQGNSA. This CDR3 spans 14 amino acids. Trimming stripped 4 bases from V and 3 bases from J, with 10 bases between. The CDR3 reads CASSSRDFNQPQHF. CDR3 bases: TGTGCCAGCAGCTCCCGGGACTTCAATCAGCCCCAGCATTTT.

The rearrangement links TRBV4-3 to TRBJ1-2; unclear D gene. The length of the CDR3 is 14 residues. Trimming removed 6 bases at V and 4 bases at J, with 15 bases between. In germline, CDR1 is LGHNA, CDR2 YSLEER. CDR3 amino acids: CASRRDTTVYGYTF. For the CDR3, the DNA is TGCGCCAGCAGACGTGACACGACCGTCTATGGCTACACCTTC.

This chain links TRBV6-2 or TRBV6-3 with TRBJ2-3, with D unresolved. Looked up from germline, CDR1 is MNHEY and CDR2 is SVGEGT. V was clipped by 5 bases and J by 4 bases, with 10 bases between them. The CDR3 length is 13 residues. CDR3 nucleotides: TGTGCCAGCAGTAAATCCTGGTCAGATACGCAGTATTTT. The encoded protein is CASSKSWSDTQYF.

V is TRBV4-2 and J is TRBJ1-6; the match to TRBD1 covers 7 bases. The V and J ends lost 6 bases and 0 bases, in that order; junction bases with no gene match: 8. The CDR3 loop spans 17 amino acids. Germline V gene lookup returns CDR1 LGHNA and CDR2 YNFKEQ. Here the CDR3 DNA reads TGTGCCAGCAGGCCACAGGACAGGAGCTCCTATAATTCACCCCTCCACTTT. Its translation is CASRPQDRSSYNSPLHF.

This clonotype was recorded a few times. The chain recombines TRBV10-3 with TRBJ2-7; tentatively, D is TRBD1 (7 bases). Germline V gene data show CDR1 as ENHRY and CDR2 as SYGVKD. This CDR3 has 14 amino acids. V was cut by 4 bases and J by 2 bases, with 12 bases left in between. The CDR3 DNA follows: TGTGCCATCAGTGGCAGGGGGAGGACCTACGAGCAGTACTTC. Translation: CAISGRGRTYEQYF.

The chain couples TRBV27 to TRBJ1-2; 12 nucleotides align to TRBD1. The CDR3 has 16 residues. Losses at the gene ends were 4 bases for V and 4 bases for J; bases not matched to a gene: 7. In germline, CDR1 is MNHEY, CDR2 SMNVEV (reference sequence). Here the CDR3 DNA reads TGTGCCAGCAGTTCTGGGACAGGGGGCTACTTCTATGGCTACACCTTC. Its protein is CASSSGTGGYFYGYTF.

This chain uses TRBV7-2 with TRBJ2-7; no clear D gene. Germline CDR1 and CDR2: SGHTA and FQGNSA. V was clipped by 5 bases and J by 3 bases, with 5 bases between them. This CDR3 comprises 11 residues. CDR3 DNA: TGTGCCAGCAGCACTCACTACGAGCAGTACTTC. This encodes CASSTHYEQYF.

The chain is built from TRBV5-1 and TRBJ2-1; 7 bases line up with TRBD1. CDR3 size: 16 residues. V lost 1 base and J lost 9; bases outside the gene matches: 13. In germline, CDR1 is SGHRS, CDR2 YFSETQ. CDR3: CASSLWRQGIKGEQFF. CDR3 sequence (DNA): TGCGCCAGCAGCTTGTGGAGACAGGGAATCAAGGGTGAGCAGTTCTTC. Combining the CDR3 with reference TRBV5-1 and TRBJ2-1 gives the whole variable domain KAGVTQTPRYLIKTRGQQVTLSCSPISGHRSVSWYQQTPGQGLQFLFEYFSETQRNKGNFPGRFSGRQFSNSRSEMNVSTLELGDSALYLCASSLWRQGIKGEQFFGPGTRLTVL.

The chain employs TRBV6-5 and TRBJ2-2; TRBD2 agrees at 10 bases. The germline V gene encodes CDR1 MNHEY and CDR2 SVGAGI. CDR3 length: 22 amino acids. Unmatched junction bases numbered 19, after V lost 2 bases and J lost 1 base. The CDR3 is CASSYPKQNPLAGVMNTGELFF. The CDR3 DNA is TGTGCCAGCAGTTACCCAAAGCAAAATCCGCTAGCGGGGGTCATGAACACCGGGGAGCTGTTTTTT.

This clonotype was observed a single time. The V and J genes are TRBV4-1 and TRBJ2-3; no reliable D call. V was shortened by 1 base and J by 3 bases, with 11 bases between the two germline ends. The CDR3 loop spans 15 amino acids. Germline V gene sequence: CDR1 MGHRA, CDR2 YSYEKL. For the CDR3, the DNA is TGCGCCAGCAGCCAAGGGAAAGGGTGGACAGATACGCAGTATTTT. Its translation is CASSQGKGWTDTQYF.

This clonotype has a single count. This rearrangement joins TRBV6-2 or TRBV6-3 to TRBJ2-1; D is unresolved. Trimming took off 2 bases at V and 9 bases at J, with 8 bases between the two ends. The CDR3 spans 12 residues. Germline V CDR1 and CDR2: MNHEY, SVGEGT. The CDR3 loop is CASSYGGVEQFF. CDR3 nucleotides: TGTGCCAGCAGTTACGGTGGGGTTGAGCAGTTCTTC.

The V call is TRBV4-1, the J call TRBJ2-7; 7 bases line up with TRBD2. The germline V gene has CDR1 MGHRA and CDR2 YSYEKL. This CDR3 region has 15 residues. With 6 bases clipped from V and 0 bases from J, the junction kept 8 bases outside the gene matches. The CDR3 bases are TGCGCCAGCAGGCGCCTCGGGGGGAGCTCCTACGAGCAGTACTTC. This sequence encodes CASRRLGGSSYEQYF.

The chain uses TRBV4-2 and TRBJ2-1, with TRBD1 matching 7 bases. This CDR3 has 17 residues. Per the germline V gene, CDR1 is LGHNA and CDR2 is YNFKEQ. The trim removed 0 bases at V and 2 bases at J, leaving 7 bases unmatched. As DNA, the CDR3 is TGTGCCAGCAGCCAAGATTTACAGGGGCTCCCCTACAATGAGCAGTTCTTC. It codes for CASSQDLQGLPYNEQFF.

The chain uses TRBV27 and TRBJ2-6, with D hard to call. Looked up from germline, CDR1 is MNHEY and CDR2 is SMNVEV (reference sequence). This CDR3 contains 15 residues. V was pared by 7 bases and J by 0 bases, with 10 bases between. CDR3 bases: TGTGCCAGCACCTCACAAAGCTCTGGGGCCAACGTCCTGACTTTC. This gives the protein CASTSQSSGANVLTF.

This chain connects TRBV28 to TRBJ2-7; D is tentatively TRBD1 or TRBD2 (6 bases each). This CDR3 region has 14 residues. V lost 5 bases and J lost 6, with 17 bases in between. From germline, CDR1 is MDHEN and CDR2 SYDVKM. The CDR3 DNA follows: TGTGCCAGCAGTCTCCGCGGGACACTCATCGAGCAGTACTTC. Translation gives CASSLRGTLIEQYF.

This sequence joins TRBV10-2 and TRBJ1-2; D remains ambiguous. This CDR3 is 15 amino acids long. Germline-derived CDR1 and CDR2 are WSHSY and SAAADI. The V gene lost 7 bases and the J gene lost 0 bases, with 15 bases spanning the gap. CDR3 region: CASTPGGWANYGYTF. The DNA of the CDR3 is TGCGCCAGCACCCCCGGAGGGTGGGCTAACTATGGCTACACCTTC.

The V and J genes are TRBV7-2 and TRBJ1-2; the D gene is possibly TRBD1 (5 bases). This CDR3 has 15 residues. V lost 1 base, J lost 7 bases, and 16 bases lay in between. Germline V CDR1 and CDR2: SGHTA, FQGNSA. The CDR3 loop is CASSLDSRAGGGYTF. The CDR3 region has the DNA TGTGCCAGCAGCTTAGACTCACGGGCGGGGGGTGGCTACACCTTC.

The rearrangement joins TRBV28 to TRBJ2-5, with D perhaps matching TRBD2 (5 bases). There are 15 residues in the CDR3. Germline values: CDR1 MDHEN, CDR2 SYDVKM. The V and J ends lost 5 bases and 1 base respectively, with 14 bases between them. In DNA form, the CDR3 reads TGTGCCAGCAGTCCCAGCGGACTCCTCCAAGAGACCCAGTACTTC. It yields the protein CASSPSGLLQETQYF. The full variable domain, in which reference TRBV28 and TRBJ2-5 provide the parts outside the CDR3, is DVKVTQSSRYLVKRTGEKVFLECVQDMDHENMFWYRQDPGLGLRLIYFSYDVKMKEKGDIPEGYSVSREKKERFSLILESASTNQTSMYLCASSPSGLLQETQYFGPGTRLLVL.

This clonotype was seen repeatedly, ten times or more. This rearrangement joins TRBV6-2 or TRBV6-3 to TRBJ2-5; unclear D gene. The CDR3 has 14 amino acids. V gave up 7 bases and J gave up 4 bases, with 16 bases separating them. CDR1 and CDR2 (germline): MNHEY, SVGEGT. As DNA, the CDR3 is TGTGCCAGCACCCCACTTCGACTTGGAGAGACCCAGTACTTC. It specifies CASTPLRLGETQYF.

The chain joins TRBV10-3 to TRBJ1-4; D remains unclear. The CDR3 runs 14 residues. Germline V gene data show CDR1 as ENHRY and CDR2 as SYGVKD. The V gene lost 3 bases and the J gene lost 10 bases, with 15 bases spanning the gap. This CDR3 reads CAISDERMLGKLFF. CDR3 nucleotides: TGTGCCATCAGTGACGAAAGGATGCTGGGAAAACTGTTTTTT.

This clonotype was seen only a few times. The DNA of the CDR3 is TGCAGCGTTGAATCGACTAGCGGAAAACACTCCTACGAGCAGTACTTC. Its protein product is CSVESTSGKHSYEQYF. The chain is built from TRBV29-1 and TRBJ2-4; the match to TRBD2 covers 9 bases. The tail of the sequence fits TRBJ2-7 better, so the J call may be wrong. The CDR3 runs to 16 residues. Germline assignment: CDR1 SQVTM and CDR2 ANQGSEA.

The chain combines TRBV29-1 with TRBJ2-3; tentative D call: TRBD2 (6 bases). The CDR3 has 13 amino acids. V was shortened by 3 bases and J by 4 bases, with 11 bases between the two germline ends. Germline V gene sequence: CDR1 SQVTM, CDR2 ANQGSEA. The CDR3 loop is CSVEGGLADTQYF. CDR3 nucleotides: TGCAGCGTTGAGGGGGGATTGGCAGATACGCAGTATTTT.

J is TRBJ2-3 and V is TRBV29-1, with TRBD1 matching 8 bases. CDR3 length equals 15 residues. J was trimmed by 3 bases and V by 7 bases; bases with no gene match: 12. The germline V gene encodes CDR1 SQVTM and CDR2 ANQGSEA. The CDR3 DNA sequence: TGCAGCGACGGAGGACAGGGTAGCGCGACAGATACGCAGTATTTT. Its protein is CSDGGQGSATDTQYF.

The rearrangement joins TRBV7-2 to TRBJ1-2, with D uncertain. Germline lookup yields CDR1 SGHTA and CDR2 FQGNSA. The CDR3 has 15 residues. Trimming removed 3 bases from V and 0 bases from J, with 11 bases in between. DNA for the CDR3: TGTGCCAGCAGCTTTCCGGACGGGTCTAACTATGGCTACACCTTC. Its translation: CASSFPDGSNYGYTF. Drawing the rest from reference TRBV7-2 and TRBJ1-2, the complete variable domain is GAGVSQSPSNKVTEKGKDVELRCDPISGHTALYWYRQSLGQGLEFLIYFQGNSAPDKSGLPSDRFSAERTGGSVSTLTIQRTQQEDSAVYLCASSFPDGSNYGYTFGSGTRLTVV.

Details on this clonotype: A much larger clone is a single base away; this may be a read error. The rearrangement uses TRBV3-1 and TRBJ2-1; D is unclear. Germline CDR1 is LGHDT and CDR2 is YNNKEL (reference sequence). This CDR3 contains 14 residues. Trimming left V 1 base short and J 5 bases short, with 9 bases between. As DNA, the CDR3 is TGTGCCAGCAGCCAAGGTCTACTTAACAATGAGCAGTTCTTC. Translated: CASSQGLLNNEQFF.

The chain couples TRBV21-1 to TRBJ1-2; TRBD1, the table's D call, lacks a check against the DNA. TRBV21-1 is assigned pseudogene status. The CDR3 has 18 amino acids. The CDR3 is CASSTKGPPGQGNYGYTF. The DNA of the CDR3 is TGTGCCAGCAGCACAAAGGGCCCACCGGGACAGGGCAACTATGGCTACACCTTC.

CDR3: CASQGAGQPQHF. CDR3 DNA sequence: TGTGCCAGTCAGGGGGCGGGTCAGCCCCAGCATTTT. The chain links TRBV27 to TRBJ1-5; 8 bases align to TRBD1. Trimming cost V 9 bases and J 6 bases; bases outside gene matches: 4. This CDR3 contains 12 residues. Per germline, CDR1 MNHEY and CDR2 SMNVEV (reference sequence).

Only one count was recorded for this clonotype. One base away lies a much larger clone, so this may be a sequencing read error. The chain uses TRBV4-3 and TRBJ2-1; D tentatively reads TRBD1 or TRBD2 (6 bases each). The CDR3 runs to 12 residues. V dropped 4 bases and J dropped 9 bases, with 10 bases sitting between them. Looked up from germline, CDR1 is LGHNA and CDR2 is YSLEER. The CDR3 sequence: CASSREGGEQFF. Here the CDR3 DNA reads TGCGCCAGCAGCCGAGAGGGGGGTGAGCAGTTCTTC.

The genes are TRBV6-5 and TRBJ2-3, with 9 bases lining up with TRBD2. Trimming took 0 bases from V and 4 from J; bases not matched to a gene: 11. Germline-derived CDR1 and CDR2 are MNHEY and SVGAGI. The CDR3 sequence is 18 residues long. CDR3 region: CASSYSPPGLALADTQYF. The CDR3 bases are TGTGCCAGCAGTTACTCCCCCCCGGGACTAGCTTTGGCAGATACGCAGTATTTT.

This clonotype has only one observation. V gene TRBV24-1 combines with J gene TRBJ2-1, with 10 bases identical to TRBD2. V shed 2 bases, J shed 6 bases, and the junction held 9 bases outside the gene matches. Germline lookup yields CDR1 KGHDR and CDR2 SFDVKD. The CDR3 has 17 amino acids. CDR3 DNA sequence: TGTGCCACCAGTGATTCGTTTCTAGCGGGGGTTACCAATGAGCAGTTCTTC. Amino acids: CATSDSFLAGVTNEQFF.

This rearrangement joins TRBV6-6 to TRBJ2-3; D gene ambiguous. Trimming took 1 base from V and 5 from J, leaving 4 bases between them. The CDR3 runs to 12 residues. In germline, CDR1 is MNHNY, CDR2 SVGAGI (reference sequence). DNA for the CDR3: TGTGCCAGCAGTTACTTGGAAGATACGCAGTATTTT. Residues: CASSYLEDTQYF.